This T cell receptor beta chain emerged from a study of CD8+ T cells in alopecia areata. In each case, RNA was isolated and then reverse transcribed into cDNA as the sequencing template. Measured with immunoSEQ multiplex PCR; TCRdb has only the in-frame clones, and not every one. The sample includes over 200,000 clones, 57% of them seen just once. Germline CDR1 and CDR2: MNHNS and SASEGT. The CDR3 is 12 amino acids. Trimming left V 6 bases short and J 4 bases short, with 9 bases between. A word on this clone: The same CDR3 arises from other DNA sequences in this sample as well.

The chain joins TRBV6-1 to TRBJ1-2, with TRBD1 as a possible D gene (5 bases). The specimen was CD4+ T cells sorted from blood, collected at week 0. The receptor comes from a human donor with alopecia areata. The CDR3 DNA reads as TGTGCCAGCAGCTCCGACAGCTATGGCTACACCTTC. Protein: CASSSDSYGYTF.